The source of this T cell receptor (beta chain) is a study of blood T cells in healthy people across ages. A note on this clonotype: What it recognizes is unknown.

Sample-barcoded 5' priming and a J-beta primer mix drove a second PCR of roughly 7 to 11 cycles. TCRdb re-analysed the 5' RACE reads in MiXCR, keeping a single row per CDR3 protein. The table includes over 750,000 distinct CDR3 sequences, 25% detected once. The V gene lost 0 bases and the J gene lost 8 bases, with 13 bases spanning the gap. This CDR3 contains 14 residues. Germline V gene data show CDR1 as DFQATT and CDR2 as SNEGSKA (reference sequence). Whole-study findings and limits: Strong correlation linked observed beta diversity and percent naive T cells. Both naive CD4+ cell counts and diversity were greater in long-lived donors than in aged donors.

These records were also assigned to another study, of T cells of mothers and their children. This second report adds: Sample barcodes and 2-4 random nucleotides were added by the M1S primer of the second PCR.

This TCR derives from a boy aged 5-17 years in good health. V is TRBV20-1 and J is TRBJ1-4, with no clear D. The sequenced material came from blood. As DNA, the CDR3 is TGCAGTGCTAGAGATCTACCGGGAGTGGAAAAACTGTTTTTT. This sequence encodes CSARDLPGVEKLFF.